This record concerns one TCR beta chain sequence. The antigen it binds to is not known. Since no conserved phenylalanine or tryptophan closes the CDR3, a read error is the likely cause. The DNA is omitted, as the CDR3 cannot be located on it reliably, and the CDR3 follows TCRdb's listing. The data were taken from a study of tumor and adjacent non-tumor tissue in lung cancer (dated by TCRdb to the late 2010s). Background for the entire study: Of the cohort, more than ten patients had adenocarcinoma, 2 had squamous cell carcinoma and 1 had small cell lung cancer. The roughly 15 patients were aged about 30 to 80 years, included about ten men and 5 women, and had TNM stage I to III disease. In total, sequencing yielded fewer than 150 million productive TCRbeta reads, which works out to an average of approximately 4 million reads per sample. The study compared bulk TCRbeta repertoires from lung tumor tissue and matched distant non-tumor lung tissue of approximately 15 lung cancer patients. More than 25 paired specimens, one tumor and one normal lung sample per patient, were profiled by TCRbeta CDR3 sequencing. Study-level results and caveats: The cohort had only around 14 patients, and the authors noted that larger samples and more detailed clinical data are needed. A significantly larger cumulative share of the repertoire was made up by the top 100 clones in normal lung than in tumor tissue. Significantly higher TCR diversity (inverse Simpson) was observed in tumor tissue than in normal lung tissue (around 450 vs 150, P = 0.0075, Mann-Whitney U test). Younger patients had significantly higher TCR diversity, and higher tumor TCR diversity was associated with shorter overall and disease-free survival. The sequencing platform is not named in the methods, and unique molecular identifiers are not mentioned. Because peripheral blood was not sequenced, the blood TCRbeta repertoires of the lung cancer patients in the study went unexamined.

RNA was isolated from bulk, unsorted tissue, and RNA quality was assessed with a NanoDrop ND-1000 and an Agilent 2100. Newly diagnosed lung cancer patients without prior chemotherapy who had been admitted for thoracic surgery in China between August and November 2014 were enrolled as donors. Anyone who had undergone radiotherapy or chemotherapy before, or who had another cancer at the same time, was left out of the study. Pieces of surgical tissue measuring about 1-2 cm3 were kept in RNAlater solution and held at -80 degrees C until needed. The library came from multiplex PCR. The sequencer was an Illumina HiSeq 2500. TCRbeta libraries were built by three rounds of nested PCR using primers (Table S4), following protocols modified from ARM-PCR. Before sequencing, PCR products of 200-500 bp were excised from the gel and purified with the QIAquick gel extraction kit. On the study's bioinformatics: Reads were cleaned with Trimmomatic, merged with FLASH into complete CDR3 sequences, and assigned to V(D)J germline segments with MiTCR. VDJtools was used to compute clonal diversity as the inverse Simpson's index. Productive reads were defined as in-frame sequences without a premature stop codon. TCRdb's own reprocessing of the public reads used fastp at Q25 and MiXCR and kept productive beta chains. Rows with a matching CDR3 protein are joined into one entry that keeps the most common DNA and genes. The V and J calls were not made by the authors but by TCRdb's processing. This sample lists about 110,000 distinct CDR3 sequences; about 80% were detected once. The biggest ten clones account for under 25% of the sample.

The CDR3 totals 11 residues, both ends included. CDR1 is given as SGHDN and CDR2 as FVKESK, both from the germline V gene. The V and J segments used are TRBV14 and TRBJ2-5. The specimen was lung tumor tissue. This TCR was sampled from an older man with non-small cell lung cancer. The CDR3 reads as follows: CASSQAGTHYL.